The sequence of this TCR beta chain was determined in a study of blood T cell repertoires in COVID-19 (dated by TCRdb to 2020 to 2021). Context from the whole study: Collaborator samples came from the United States, Italy and Spain and covered acute and convalescent phases of COVID-19. The dataset comprised deeply sampled blood TCRbeta repertoires from subjects exposed to, actively infected with, or recovered from COVID-19. Where HLA class I and class II types were available, the types were taken from metadata supplied by the sample provider, not from assay-based typing. The material from the prospective study consisted of cDNA or gDNA derived from T cells, B-cell-depleted T cells, or PBMCs. A freely available public database, intended as a resource for researchers studying the immune response to SARS-CoV-2, is where the repertoires were released. Nearly every sample came with metadata listing a de-identified subject ID, COVID-19 status, age in years and sex. The samples were drawn from the first 160 participants of the ongoing ImmuneRACE study and from 1,254 subjects provided by 6 global collaborators.

Paper-wide results and their limitations: The amount of clinical and demographic metadata varied by source and participant and was provided uncurated.

The collaborating institutions used their own protocols to collect whole blood in K2EDTA tubes. For TCRbeta analysis, collaborators shipped samples as frozen whole blood, isolated PBMCs, or DNA extracted from either of those sample types. V is pruned by 7 bases and J by 1 base, leaving 4 bases of the junction without a gene match. According to the germline V gene, CDR1 reads SGHRS and CDR2 reads YFSETQ. The CDR3 holds 15 amino acids from the cysteine to the phenylalanine. Only CDR3 DNA remains: 45 bases, in frame from the first base. Concerning this clone: Its recognized antigen is unknown. Base quality data are lacking; no much larger clone is found one base away.

TCRbeta CDR3 regions were amplified from genomic DNA using the immunoSEQ Assay, a bias-controlled multiplex PCR. The published analysis was carried out like this. Within the assay, amplification of reference gene primers was used to estimate how many nucleated cells each sample contained. To quantify the absolute abundance of each unique TCRbeta CDR3 rearrangement, sequence reads were collapsed and filtered. Productive Simpson clonality was computed per sample as the square root of Simpson's diversity index over productive rearrangements. The immuneACCESS repertoire file appears here via TCRdb, limited to in-frame rearrangements. These files lack a portion of the clones; in checked studies, under half of the deficit traces to unresolved V genes, and the cause of the others is not known. From that table come the V and J calls and clone size; the DNA was used to work out D and trimming. The sample contains 200,000 to 250,000 clones, over 70% of them found a single time. The biggest ten clones account for 5.5% to 8.5% of the sample.

Sequenced input: peripheral blood. Here the chain combines TRBV5-1 and TRBJ1-6; 8 central nucleotides agree with TRBD1. This receptor was identified in a woman aged 70-85 years with acute or convalescent COVID-19. For the CDR3, the sequence is CASGTGGSYNSPLHF. DNA sequence: TGCGCCAGCGGGACAGGAGGGTCCTATAATTCACCCCTCCACTTT.